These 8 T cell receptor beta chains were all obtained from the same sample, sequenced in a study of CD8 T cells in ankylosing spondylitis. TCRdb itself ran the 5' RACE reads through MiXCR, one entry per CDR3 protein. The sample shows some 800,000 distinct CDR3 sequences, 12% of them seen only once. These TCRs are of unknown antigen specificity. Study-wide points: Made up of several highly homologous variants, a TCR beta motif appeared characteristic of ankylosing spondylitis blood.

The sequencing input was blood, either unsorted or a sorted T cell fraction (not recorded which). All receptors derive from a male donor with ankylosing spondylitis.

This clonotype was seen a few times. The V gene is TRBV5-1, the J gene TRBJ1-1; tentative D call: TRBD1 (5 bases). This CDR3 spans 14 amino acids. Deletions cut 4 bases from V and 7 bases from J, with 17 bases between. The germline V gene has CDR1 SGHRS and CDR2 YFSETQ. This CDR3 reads CASSAVAVDSEAFF. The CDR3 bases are TGCGCCAGCAGCGCGGTCGCCGTAGACAGTGAAGCTTTCTTT. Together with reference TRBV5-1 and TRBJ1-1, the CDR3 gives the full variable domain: KAGVTQTPRYLIKTRGQQVTLSCSPISGHRSVSWYQQTPGQGLQFLFEYFSETQRNKGNFPGRFSGRQFSNSRSEMNVSTLELGDSALYLCASSAVAVDSEAFFGQGTRLTVV.

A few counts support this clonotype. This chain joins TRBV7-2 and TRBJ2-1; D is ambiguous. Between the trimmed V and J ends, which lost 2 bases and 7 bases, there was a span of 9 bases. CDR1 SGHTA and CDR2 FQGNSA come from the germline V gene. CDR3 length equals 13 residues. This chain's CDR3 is CASSLIRKNEQFF. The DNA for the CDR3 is TGTGCCAGCAGCTTAATCAGGAAAAATGAGCAGTTCTTC.

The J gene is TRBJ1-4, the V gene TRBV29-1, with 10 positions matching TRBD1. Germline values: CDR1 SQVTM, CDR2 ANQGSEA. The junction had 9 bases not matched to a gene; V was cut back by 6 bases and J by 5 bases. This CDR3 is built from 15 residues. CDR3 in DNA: TGCAGCGTAAGAAGACCGGGACAGGGGAATGAAAAACTGTTTTTT. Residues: CSVRRPGQGNEKLFF.

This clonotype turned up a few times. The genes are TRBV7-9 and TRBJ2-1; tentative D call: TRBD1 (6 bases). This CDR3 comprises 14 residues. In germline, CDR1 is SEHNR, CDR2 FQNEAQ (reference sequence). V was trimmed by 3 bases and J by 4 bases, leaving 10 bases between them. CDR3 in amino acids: CASSLPGVYNEQFF. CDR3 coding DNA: TGTGCCAGCAGCTTGCCAGGGGTATACAATGAGCAGTTCTTC.

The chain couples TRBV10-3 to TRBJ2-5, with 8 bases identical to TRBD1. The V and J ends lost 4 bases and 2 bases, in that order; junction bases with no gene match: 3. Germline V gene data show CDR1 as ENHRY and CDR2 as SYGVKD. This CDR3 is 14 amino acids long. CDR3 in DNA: TGTGCCATCAGTGGGGGACAGGCACAAGAGACCCAGTACTTC. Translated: CAISGGQAQETQYF.

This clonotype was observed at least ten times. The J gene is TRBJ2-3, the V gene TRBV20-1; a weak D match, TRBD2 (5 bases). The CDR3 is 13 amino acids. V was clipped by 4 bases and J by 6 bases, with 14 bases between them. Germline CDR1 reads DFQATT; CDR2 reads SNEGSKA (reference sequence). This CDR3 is CSATDSPPDTQYF. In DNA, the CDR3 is TGCAGTGCTACGGACTCCCCCCCGGATACGCAGTATTTT.

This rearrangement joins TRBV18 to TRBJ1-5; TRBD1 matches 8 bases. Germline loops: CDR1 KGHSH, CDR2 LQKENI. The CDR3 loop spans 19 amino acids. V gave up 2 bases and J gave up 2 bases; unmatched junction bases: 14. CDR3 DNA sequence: TGTGCCAGCTCACCAGAGACAGGGGTCATAGGAACTGGCAATCAGCCCCAGCATTTT. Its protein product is CASSPETGVIGTGNQPQHF.

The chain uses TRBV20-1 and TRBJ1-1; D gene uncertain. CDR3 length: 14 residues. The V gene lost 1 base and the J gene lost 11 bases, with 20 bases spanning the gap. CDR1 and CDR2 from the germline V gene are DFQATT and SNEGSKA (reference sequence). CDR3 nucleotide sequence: TGCAGTGCTAGAGCCTCCTCAGTCGTGGGGTTGGCTTTCTTT. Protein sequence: CSARASSVVGLAFF.